These 9 T cell receptor beta chains were sequenced from one sample in a study of cytomegalovirus exposure and HLA in healthy donors. Primers for the PCR totalled 60 Vbeta and 13 Jbeta. TCRdb's copy holds only in-frame clones and misses some; the assay was immunoSEQ multiplex PCR. Seen here are about 140,000 clones, roughly 87% observed once, and the top ten hold roughly 0.5%. Sample: PBMCs. Every receptor here comes from a woman in her 40s in good health and CMV-seronegative.

V usage is TRBV19 and J usage is TRBJ1-2; TRBD1 matches 8 bases. The CDR3 contains 15 residues. CDR1 LNHDA and CDR2 SQIVND come from the germline V gene (reference sequence). The V segment lost 5 bases and the J segment 4 bases; nucleotides outside the gene matches: 9. The CDR3 region is CASSATGVGRYGYTF. Written as DNA, the CDR3 is TGTGCCAGTAGTGCGACAGGGGTTGGACGCTATGGCTACACCTTC.

The gene calls are TRBV5-5 and TRBJ2-7, with 8 bases fitting TRBD2. The CDR3 has 15 amino acids. Germline CDR1 and CDR2: SGHKS and YYEKEE (reference sequence). V was clipped by 4 bases and J by 2 bases; unmatched bases: 8. CDR3 amino acids: CASSPGLAKTYEQYF. The CDR3 DNA reads TGTGCCAGCAGCCCCGGACTAGCCAAAACCTACGAGCAGTACTTC. Full variable domain (missing parts from reference TRBV5-5 and TRBJ2-7): DAGVTQSPTHLIKTRGQQVTLRCSPISGHKSVSWYQQVLGQGPQFIFQYYEKEERGRGNFPDRFSARQFPNYSSELNVNALLLGDSALYLCASSPGLAKTYEQYFGPGTRLTVT.

This clone was observed once. This rearrangement joins TRBV21-1 to TRBJ2-7; the DNA was not compared with TRBD2, the D call given in the table. TRBV21-1 is classified as a pseudogene. This CDR3 has 15 residues. CDR3 loop: CASRSGERELYEQYF. The CDR3 DNA reads as TGTGCCAGCAGGAGCGGGGAGCGGGAGTTATACGAGCAGTACTTC.

This clone was found a few times. The chain couples TRBV5-4 to TRBJ2-6; the match to TRBD2 covers 12 bases. Germline loops: CDR1 SGHNT, CDR2 YYREEE (reference sequence). This CDR3 comprises 20 residues. Unmatched junction bases numbered 12, after V lost 3 bases and J lost 2 bases. The CDR3 DNA sequence: TGTGCCAGCAGCTCAGCGCTGACTAGCGGGAGAGGAACTGGGGCCAACGTCCTGACTTTC. It codes for CASSSALTSGRGTGANVLTF.

This clone was seen just once. The chain uses TRBV30 and TRBJ1-2; D is unclear. Germline loops: CDR1 GTSNPN, CDR2 SVGIG (reference sequence). The CDR3 spans 11 residues. Trimming stripped 4 bases from V and 5 bases from J, with 8 bases between. The CDR3 sequence: CAWTTGYGYTF. The CDR3 coding sequence is TGTGCCTGGACGACGGGATATGGCTACACCTTC.

V usage is TRBV5-4 and J usage is TRBJ2-4; the D is unclear. CDR1 is SGHNT, CDR2 YYREEE, per germline (reference sequence). The CDR3 is made up of 11 amino acids. V was cut by 3 bases and J by 4 bases, with 2 bases left in between. Here the CDR3 reads CASSSKNIQYF. The CDR3 bases are TGTGCCAGCAGCTCAAAAAACATTCAGTACTTC.

The gene calls are TRBV5-1 and TRBJ1-1; no reliable D call. Germline assignment: CDR1 SGHRS and CDR2 YFSETQ. V was clipped by 0 bases and J by 4 bases, with 13 bases between them. CDR3 size: 15 residues. The CDR3 protein is CASSLVAGSTTEAFF. Written as DNA, the CDR3 is TGCGCCAGCAGCTTGGTCGCGGGTTCTACCACTGAAGCTTTCTTT.

The rearrangement joins TRBV19 to TRBJ2-1; 8 bases are a match to TRBD1. CDR3 length equals 14 residues. Germline CDR1 is LNHDA and CDR2 is SQIVND (reference sequence). Trimming cost V 6 bases and J 4 bases; bases outside gene matches: 5. The CDR3 DNA is TGTGCCAGTAGCCCGGGACAGGTTTACAATGAGCAGTTCTTC. It is translated as CASSPGQVYNEQFF.

The CDR3, as DNA: TGTGCCATCAGTGATCCCCCCGGACAGGAAGGCTACACCTTC. Translating gives CAISDPPGQEGYTF. The chain employs TRBV10-3 and TRBJ1-2, with 7 bases matching TRBD1. The trim removed 3 bases at V and 8 bases at J, leaving 9 bases unmatched. The germline V gene encodes CDR1 ENHRY and CDR2 SYGVKD. The CDR3 is 14 amino acids.